These 9 T cell receptor beta chains were sequenced from one sample in a study of tumour-infiltrating T cells in Burkitt lymphoma. This table comes from immunoSEQ multiplex PCR, and its TCRdb copy is limited to in-frame clones, with some not included. The sample lists 14,000 or so clones, 30% occurring once. Sequencing was carried out using tumor tissue. These TCRs come from a human donor with diffuse large B-cell lymphoma.

The V and J genes are TRBV18 and TRBJ1-5; D perhaps matches TRBD1 (5 bases). Per germline, CDR1 KGHSH and CDR2 LQKENI. The length of the CDR3 is 14 residues. V was pared by 4 bases and J by 7 bases, with 14 bases between. The CDR3 loop reads CASSRQGSEQPQHF. CDR3 coding DNA: TGTGCCAGCTCACGCCAGGGAAGCGAACAGCCCCAGCATTTT.

This chain links TRBV6-6 with TRBJ1-5, with TRBD1 identical over 8 bases. V trimming: 10 bases; J trimming: 6 bases; junction bases outside the gene matches: 8. The CDR3 consists of 13 residues. The V gene's germline CDR1 is MNHNY and CDR2 SVGAGI (reference sequence). CDR3 in amino acids: CATQQGVGQPQHF. For the CDR3, the DNA is TGTGCCACCCAACAGGGGGTCGGTCAGCCCCAGCATTTT.

The chain employs TRBV27 and TRBJ2-1; the D gene is possibly TRBD2 (5 bases). Germline CDR1 and CDR2: MNHEY and SMNVEV (reference sequence). CDR3 length: 17 amino acids. V gave up 3 bases and J gave up 0 bases, with 15 bases separating them. CDR3 loop: CASSLSLADYSYNEQFF. The CDR3 coding sequence is TGTGCCAGCAGTTTGAGCCTAGCAGACTACTCCTACAATGAGCAGTTCTTC.

This clone showed up just a few times. This chain connects TRBV28 to TRBJ1-5; no firm D call. The germline V gene has CDR1 MDHEN and CDR2 SYDVKM. The germline V and J ends were trimmed by 7 bases and 9 bases, with 19 bases remaining between them. This CDR3 comprises 14 residues. The CDR3, as DNA: TGTGCCAGCACGGGCAGCAACGAGTTGGGGCCCCAGCATTTT. This sequence encodes CASTGSNELGPQHF. The variable domain in full, completed from reference TRBV28 and TRBJ1-5, reads DVKVTQSSRYLVKRTGEKVFLECVQDMDHENMFWYRQDPGLGLRLIYFSYDVKMKEKGDIPEGYSVSREKKERFSLILESASTNQTSMYLCASTGSNELGPQHFGDGTRLSIL.

The chain is built from TRBV9 and TRBJ2-7; TRBD1 is a possible D gene (5 bases). V lost 0 bases, J lost 0 bases, and 7 bases lay in between. The germline gives CDR1 SGDLS, CDR2 YYNGEE. The CDR3 is made up of 14 amino acids. CDR3 DNA sequence: TGTGCCAGCAGCGTAGATGACAGCTCCTACGAGCAGTACTTC. The encoded protein is CASSVDDSSYEQYF.

V and J are TRBV15 and TRBJ2-1; D gene unclear. Germline V gene sequence: CDR1 LNHNV, CDR2 YYDKDF (reference sequence). The germline V and J ends were trimmed by 5 bases and 7 bases, with 12 bases remaining between them. This CDR3 is 13 amino acids long. This chain's CDR3 is CATSVAVRNEQFF. CDR3 DNA: TGTGCCACCAGCGTGGCAGTTCGGAATGAGCAGTTCTTC.

The gene calls are TRBV30 and TRBJ1-1; 8 bases match TRBD1. CDR3 length: 13 residues. The ends lost 7 bases at V and 1 base at J; junction bases unmatched: 5. Germline loops: CDR1 GTSNPN, CDR2 SVGIG (reference sequence). The CDR3 reads CAFGRGQNTEAFF. The CDR3 DNA is TGTGCCTTTGGCAGGGGGCAGAACACTGAAGCTTTCTTT.

This clone appeared a few times. The rearrangement links TRBV29-1 to TRBJ2-3, with 10 bases lining up with TRBD2. The germline V gene encodes CDR1 SQVTM and CDR2 ANQGSEA. J gave up 6 bases and V 4 bases, and 4 bases lay outside the gene matches. This CDR3 is built from 13 residues. The CDR3 sequence is CSVVIAGGDTQYF. The CDR3 DNA reads as TGCAGCGTTGTGATAGCGGGAGGTGATACGCAGTATTTT.

The genes are TRBV6-5 and TRBJ2-1; D could derive from TRBD1 or TRBD2 (5 bases each). Germline values: CDR1 MNHEY, CDR2 SVGAGI. The CDR3 has 12 residues. V was trimmed by 0 bases and J by 9 bases, leaving 6 bases between them. The CDR3 is CASSYSGVEQFF. CDR3 sequence (DNA): TGTGCCAGCAGTTACTCGGGGGTTGAGCAGTTCTTC.